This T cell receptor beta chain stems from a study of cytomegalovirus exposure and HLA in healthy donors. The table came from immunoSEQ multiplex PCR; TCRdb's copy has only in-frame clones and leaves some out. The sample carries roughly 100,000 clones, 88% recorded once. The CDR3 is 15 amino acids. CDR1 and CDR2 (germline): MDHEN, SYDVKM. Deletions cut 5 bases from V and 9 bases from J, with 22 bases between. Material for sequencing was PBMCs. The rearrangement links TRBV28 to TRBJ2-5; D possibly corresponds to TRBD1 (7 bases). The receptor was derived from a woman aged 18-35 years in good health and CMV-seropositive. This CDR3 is CASSRRHRGSGAQYF. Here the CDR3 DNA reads TGTGCCAGCAGTCGCCGCCACAGGGGCTCGGGGGCCCAGTACTTC.